This entry features one T cell receptor (beta chain) sequence. Its cognate antigen is unknown. The CDR3 is 16 residues long. Trimming removed 2 bases from V and 4 bases from J, with 17 bases in between. CDR1 and CDR2 from the germline V gene are SGHTA and FQGTGA. This record comes from a study of graft-versus-host responses after intestinal transplantation. Study-wide results and limits: Recipient bone marrow held GvH clones, some seen earlier in ileum or blood.

Graft specimens yielded both intraepithelial and lamina propria lymphocytes. TCRdb keeps only in-frame clones here, not all; method: immunoSEQ multiplex PCR. The sample carries about 15,000 clones, 79% recorded once. Material: ileum tissue, obtained around 69 weeks after intestinal transplant. This TCR was sampled from a human patient who received an intestinal transplant, so some T cells may come from the graft donor. V and J are TRBV7-3 and TRBJ1-1; maybe TRBD1 (5 bases). CDR3 bases: TGTGCCAGCAGCTTACATCCCAGGGTATTAGGCACTGAAGCTTTCTTT. This gives the protein CASSLHPRVLGTEAFF.